These 27 T cell receptor beta chains were all obtained from the same sample, sequenced in a study of OX40 agonist ivuxolimab in advanced cancers. Here immunoSEQ multiplex PCR was the method, and the copy in TCRdb shows in-frame clones only, minus some. The table has about 82,000 clones, roughly 84% seen once. Source: CD4+ or CD8+ T cells sorted from blood, taken in a trial of the OX40 agonist ivuxolimab. Receptors originate from an adult with an advanced solid tumor such as melanoma, head and neck, liver or kidney cancer.

This clone was counted only a few times. This chain connects TRBV27 to TRBJ2-4; TRBD2 might be the D (6 bases). V gave up 7 bases and J gave up 2 bases, with 18 bases separating them. This CDR3 region has 16 residues. Germline CDR1 MNHEY, CDR2 SMNVEV (reference sequence). CDR3 sequence reads: CASIPRGGDSKNIQYF. DNA of the CDR3: TGTGCCAGCATCCCCCGAGGCGGGGATTCCAAAAACATTCAGTACTTC.

This clone was seen only a few times. J is TRBJ2-6 and V is TRBV2, with TRBD1 matching 9 bases. The CDR3 spans 17 residues. V shed 6 bases and J 0 bases; nucleotides not matched to a gene: 6. Germline CDR1 reads SNHLY; CDR2 reads FYNNEI. The DNA for the CDR3 is TGTGCCAGCAGAGCGGGACAGGGTTACTCTGGGGCCAACGTCCTGACTTTC. Its protein is CASRAGQGYSGANVLTF.

V is TRBV5-6 and J is TRBJ2-5; no firm D call. Germline lookup yields CDR1 SGHDT and CDR2 YYEEEE. The V and J ends lost 0 bases and 0 bases respectively, with 6 bases between them. The CDR3 runs 14 residues. The CDR3 sequence: CASSLAAYQETQYF. The CDR3, as DNA: TGTGCCAGCAGCTTGGCCGCGTACCAAGAGACCCAGTACTTC. Full variable domain (remainder filled in from reference TRBV5-6 and TRBJ2-5): DAGVTQSPTHLIKTRGQQVTLRCSPKSGHDTVSWYQQALGQGPQFIFQYYEEEERQRGNFPDRFSGHQFPNYSSELNVNALLLGDSALYLCASSLAAYQETQYFGPGTRLLVL.

This chain connects TRBV5-4 to TRBJ1-3, with 9 bases matching TRBD1. V dropped 4 bases and J dropped 4; count of bases not matched to a gene: 12. CDR3 length equals 17 residues. Germline CDR1 reads SGHNT; CDR2 reads YYREEE (reference sequence). The CDR3 is CASSPNPTGGRGNTIYF. CDR3 nucleotide sequence: TGTGCCAGCAGCCCTAACCCGACAGGGGGAAGGGGAAACACCATATATTTT.

V and J are TRBV10-3 and TRBJ2-5; 7 positions match TRBD1. V shed 4 bases and J 11 bases; nucleotides not matched to a gene: 16. The CDR3 totals 15 residues. Per the germline V gene, CDR1 is ENHRY and CDR2 is SYGVKD. The CDR3 sequence is CAISAEGAVAGGQYF. CDR3 nucleotide sequence: TGTGCCATCAGTGCCGAGGGGGCTGTAGCTGGCGGGCAGTACTTC.

This clone was counted once. The V call is TRBV30, the J call TRBJ2-3; 7 positions agree with TRBD1. J gave up 1 base and V 4 bases, and 5 bases lay outside the gene matches. Per the germline V gene, CDR1 is GTSNPN and CDR2 is SVGIG (reference sequence). This CDR3 is 14 amino acids long. This CDR3 is CAWKRTGGTDTQYF. Here the CDR3 DNA reads TGTGCCTGGAAACGAACAGGGGGCACAGATACGCAGTATTTT. The full variable domain, with the rest looked up from reference TRBV30 and TRBJ2-3, is SQTIHQWPATLVQPVGSPLSLECTVEGTSNPNLYWYRQAAGRGLQLLFYSVGIGQISSEVPQNLSASRPQDRQFILSSKKLLLSDSGFYLCAWKRTGGTDTQYFGPGTRLTVL.

V gene TRBV2 combines with J gene TRBJ1-2, with 10 nucleotides matching TRBD1. CDR1 SNHLY and CDR2 FYNNEI come from the germline V gene. The CDR3 runs 16 residues. V gave up 6 bases and J gave up 5 bases; unmatched junction bases: 12. CDR3 DNA: TGTGCCAGCAGGGGGGACAGGGGATATGGAGTTTATGGCTACACCTTC. Protein sequence: CASRGDRGYGVYGYTF.

The rearrangement uses TRBV6-1 and TRBJ1-4; D possibly corresponds to TRBD1 (6 bases). The germline CDR1 and CDR2 sequences are MNHNS and SASEGT. The length of the CDR3 is 14 residues. Trimming removed 5 bases at V and 4 bases at J, with 11 bases between. The CDR3 bases are TGTGCCAGCAGTCCTCAGGGGTTTAATGAAAAACTGTTTTTT. Translating it yields CASSPQGFNEKLFF.

Here the CDR3 reads CALRDRGTDTQYF. Here the CDR3 DNA reads TGTGCCCTCAGAGACAGGGGAACAGATACGCAGTATTTT. The chain employs TRBV6-1 and TRBJ2-3, with 8 bases matching TRBD1. Germline values: CDR1 MNHNS, CDR2 SASEGT. The CDR3 runs 13 residues. V gave up 11 bases and J gave up 3 bases; unmatched junction bases: 7.

CDR3 in DNA: TGTGCCAGCAGCAAGGACGGGAACACTGAAGCTTTCTTT. It codes for CASSKDGNTEAFF. J is TRBJ1-1 and V is TRBV7-2; D unclear. This CDR3 is 13 amino acids long. Germline CDR1 reads SGHTA; CDR2 reads FQGNSA. Trimming took 5 bases from V and 1 from J, leaving 8 bases between them.

This chain joins TRBV30 and TRBJ2-3; 10 positions agree with TRBD2. Germline CDR1 reads GTSNPN; CDR2 reads SVGIG (reference sequence). The CDR3 consists of 14 residues. Trimming removed 0 bases from V and 11 bases from J; junction bases left unmatched: 8. The CDR3: CAWSVVPSGGGQYF. The CDR3 DNA reads as TGTGCCTGGAGTGTAGTTCCTAGCGGGGGTGGGCAGTATTTT.

The chain recombines TRBV11-3 with TRBJ2-1; D perhaps matches TRBD2 (6 bases). The CDR3 contains 13 residues. V was pared by 2 bases and J by 5 bases, with 7 bases between. Germline values: CDR1 SGHNT, CDR2 YENEEA. The CDR3 nucleotides are TGTGCCAGCAGCTTAAGGACTAACAATGAGCAGTTCTTC. It translates to CASSLRTNNEQFF.

V is TRBV4-2 and J is TRBJ2-1, with D perhaps being TRBD1 or TRBD2 (5 bases each). The CDR3 sequence is 15 residues long. The ends were cut back, 0 bases at V and 3 bases at J, with 9 bases in the middle. Germline CDR1 LGHNA, CDR2 YNFKEQ. In DNA form, the CDR3 reads TGTGCCAGCAGCCAAGAGGGGACCTACTACAATGAGCAGTTCTTC. It encodes CASSQEGTYYNEQFF.

This clone occurred once. The chain couples TRBV2 to TRBJ2-1; 13 nucleotides line up with TRBD2. With V trimmed by 6 bases and J by 0 bases, 8 bases remained unmatched. Germline V gives CDR1 SNHLY, CDR2 FYNNEI. The CDR3 is made up of 18 amino acids. The CDR3 loop reads CASSSPRTSGSSYNEQFF. CDR3 bases: TGTGCCAGCAGCTCCCCCCGGACTAGCGGGAGCTCCTACAATGAGCAGTTCTTC.

The chain has TRBV11-2 and TRBJ1-5; TRBD1 agrees at 9 bases. Trimming cost V 2 bases and J 8 bases; bases outside gene matches: 7. CDR1 and CDR2 from the germline V gene are SGHAT and FQNNGV. The CDR3 consists of 15 residues. Here the CDR3 DNA reads TGTGCCAGCAGCTTAAATACAGGGGGCACGGAGCCCCAGCATTTT. Protein product: CASSLNTGGTEPQHF.

This sequence joins TRBV9 and TRBJ1-3; 8 nucleotides align to TRBD1. Germline CDR1 is SGDLS and CDR2 is YYNGEE. This CDR3 region has 17 residues. J lost 3 bases, V lost 0 bases, and 8 bases had no gene match. CDR3 protein: CASSVVPQGAIGNTIYF. The CDR3, as DNA: TGTGCCAGCAGCGTAGTCCCTCAGGGGGCGATTGGAAACACCATATATTTT. Drawing the rest from reference TRBV9 and TRBJ1-3, the complete variable domain is DSGVTQTPKHLITATGQRVTLRCSPRSGDLSVYWYQQSLDQGLQFLIQYYNGEERAKGNILERFSAQQFPDLHSELNLSSLELGDSALYFCASSVVPQGAIGNTIYFGEGSWLTVV.

The J gene is TRBJ1-5, the V gene TRBV19; D is unclear. This CDR3 is built from 11 residues. V was shortened by 10 bases and J by 8 bases, with 12 bases between the two germline ends. Germline CDR1 LNHDA, CDR2 SQIVND (reference sequence). This CDR3 reads CAIKGVEPQHF. Written as DNA, the CDR3 is TGTGCCATCAAGGGTGTGGAGCCCCAGCATTTT.

The chain combines TRBV5-8 with TRBJ1-6; unclear D gene. The CDR3 is 14 residues long. V was clipped by 0 bases and J by 14 bases, with 15 bases between them. CDR1 is SGHTS and CDR2 is YDEGEE in the germline V gene. CDR3 nucleotide sequence: TGTGCCAGCAGCTTGGACAGCGCACGTAGGGCCCTCCACTTT. Its translation: CASSLDSARRALHF.

The chain combines TRBV6-6 with TRBJ1-2, with D maybe TRBD1 (6 bases). This CDR3 region has 14 residues. Germline CDR1 reads MNHNY; CDR2 reads SVGAGI (reference sequence). The V end lost 5 bases, the J end lost 1 base, and 11 bases lay between the germline ends. CDR3: CASSIGTHNYGYTF. CDR3 nucleotides: TGTGCCAGCAGTATAGGGACACATAACTATGGCTACACCTTC.

The V call is TRBV11-2, the J call TRBJ1-2; 8 bases match TRBD1. This CDR3 has 13 amino acids. V trimming: 5 bases; J trimming: 5 bases; junction bases outside the gene matches: 4. Germline CDR1 reads SGHAT; CDR2 reads FQNNGV. CDR3: CASSLDRGYGYTF. CDR3 in DNA: TGTGCCAGCAGCCTCGACAGGGGATATGGCTACACCTTC.

The V gene is TRBV7-2, the J gene TRBJ1-1; D is uncertain. This CDR3 has 14 amino acids. Germline-derived CDR1 and CDR2 are SGHTA and FQGNSA. With 5 bases removed from V and 0 bases from J, the gap between germline ends came to 10 bases. The CDR3 loop reads CASSPGPVNTEAFF. The CDR3 nucleotides are TGTGCCAGCAGCCCCGGGCCTGTGAACACTGAAGCTTTCTTT.

This chain uses TRBV30 with TRBJ2-7, with no clear D. V gave up 3 bases and J gave up 6 bases, with 9 bases separating them. The germline V gene encodes CDR1 GTSNPN and CDR2 SVGIG (reference sequence). The CDR3 covers 11 residues. CDR3 in DNA: TGTGCCTGGAGGAGTTGGGTCGAGCAGTACTTC. It encodes CAWRSWVEQYF. Looking up the rest from reference TRBV30 and TRBJ2-7 gives the full variable domain: SQTIHQWPATLVQPVGSPLSLECTVEGTSNPNLYWYRQAAGRGLQLLFYSVGIGQISSEVPQNLSASRPQDRQFILSSKKLLLSDSGFYLCAWRSWVEQYFGPGTRLTVT.

V usage is TRBV6-6 and J usage is TRBJ1-2, with 8 bases lining up with TRBD1. This CDR3 is built from 12 residues. Germline V lookup: CDR1 MNHNY, CDR2 SVGAGI (reference sequence). Unmatched junction bases numbered 2, after V lost 8 bases and J lost 3 bases. CDR3 sequence: CASGGQDYGYTF. The CDR3 nucleotides are TGTGCCAGCGGGGGACAGGACTATGGCTACACCTTC.

Only a few counts were recorded for this clone. V gene TRBV5-1 combines with J gene TRBJ1-1, with D maybe TRBD1 (5 bases). CDR1 and CDR2 from the germline V gene are SGHRS and YFSETQ. There are 13 residues in the CDR3. The germline V and J ends were trimmed by 6 bases and 1 base, with 10 bases remaining between them. The CDR3 loop reads CASNQDTNTEAFF. The CDR3 DNA sequence: TGCGCCAGCAACCAGGACACGAACACTGAAGCTTTCTTT.

This chain's CDR3 is CASSFPGTGIVYEQYF. The CDR3, as DNA: TGTGCCAGCAGCTTCCCCGGGACAGGGATCGTGTACGAGCAGTACTTC. The genes are TRBV5-4 and TRBJ2-7; 9 bases match TRBD1. The V and J ends lost 2 bases and 4 bases, in that order; junction bases with no gene match: 10. CDR1 is SGHNT, CDR2 YYREEE, per germline (reference sequence). The CDR3 sequence is 16 residues long.

The rearrangement joins TRBV27 to TRBJ1-5, with D uncertain. From germline, CDR1 is MNHEY and CDR2 SMNVEV (reference sequence). The CDR3 is 13 residues long. The V end lost 6 bases, the J end lost 7 bases, and 13 bases lay between the germline ends. The CDR3 DNA reads as TGTGCCAGCAGCCTAAATGGAGGGCAGCCCCAGCATTTT. As protein: CASSLNGGQPQHF.

The V gene is TRBV9, the J gene TRBJ2-1; 10 bases map to TRBD2. With V trimmed by 3 bases and J by 7 bases, 22 bases remained unmatched. CDR3 size: 20 residues. Germline assignment: CDR1 SGDLS and CDR2 YYNGEE. CDR3 nucleotides: TGTGCCAGCAGCGCAGTAGCTTTGGGGTTAGCGGGGGGTCAGTCGAATGAGCAGTTCTTC. It codes for CASSAVALGLAGGQSNEQFF.